The 28 T cell receptor beta chains below come from one sample, sequenced in a study of blood T cells in healthy people across ages. Primers used in a second PCR of about 6 to 11 cycles were a sample-barcoded 5' primer and a J-beta primer mix. Each CDR3 protein gets one entry after TCRdb re-called the 5' RACE reads with MiXCR. The repertoire consists of about 900,000 distinct CDR3 sequences, with 48% occurring once and the leading ten covering roughly 13%. The sequencing sample was made of blood. The receptors were gathered from a man aged 25 to 40 in good health.

This rearrangement joins TRBV28 to TRBJ2-2; TRBD2 matches 11 bases. The V gene's germline CDR1 is MDHEN and CDR2 SYDVKM. Trimming cost V 4 bases and J 5 bases; bases outside gene matches: 3. The CDR3 totals 15 residues. DNA for the CDR3: TGTGCCAGCAGTTCGACTAGCGGGGCGACCGGGGAGCTGTTTTTT. Translation gives CASSSTSGATGELFF.

Regarding this clonotype: The junction departs from germline at one end; a sequencing error may be responsible. This CDR3 is CASSLEPGPQSSYERYF. The CDR3 nucleotides read TGCGCCAGCAGCTTGGAGCCGGGCCCCCAAAGCTCCTACGAGCGGTACTTC. The V gene is TRBV5-1, the J gene TRBJ2-7, with no clear D. The CDR3 has 17 amino acids. The germline V gene has CDR1 SGHRS and CDR2 YFSETQ.

This clonotype appeared once. This CDR3 is CASSLDPGDGNTIYF. The DNA for the CDR3 is TGCGCCAGCAGCTTGGACCCGGGGGATGGAAACACCATATATTTT. The gene calls are TRBV5-1 and TRBJ1-3, with D maybe TRBD1 (5 bases). The germline gives CDR1 SGHRS, CDR2 YFSETQ. Trimming removed 0 bases at V and 3 bases at J, with 10 bases between. The length of the CDR3 is 15 residues.

V and J are TRBV2 and TRBJ2-1, with D uncertain. With 8 bases removed from V and 0 bases from J, the gap between germline ends came to 8 bases. This CDR3 comprises 13 residues. Germline lookup yields CDR1 SNHLY and CDR2 FYNNEI. The CDR3 DNA reads as TGTGCCAGCCTACCGGACTCCTACAATGAGCAGTTCTTC. Encoded protein: CASLPDSYNEQFF.

This chain joins TRBV2 and TRBJ2-7; D perhaps matches TRBD2 (5 bases). The CDR3 is made up of 11 amino acids. The germline CDR1 and CDR2 sequences are SNHLY and FYNNEI. Trimming took 6 bases from V and 9 from J, leaving 12 bases between them. In DNA, the CDR3 is TGTGCCAGCAGCGCTTCCCGGGGGCAGTACTTC. Translated, it gives CASSASRGQYF. The whole variable domain, filled in from reference TRBV2 and TRBJ2-7, reads EPEVTQTPSHQVTQMGQEVILRCVPISNHLYFYWYRQILGQKVEFLVSFYNNEISEKSEIFDDQFSVERPDGSNFTLKIRSTKLEDSAMYFCASSASRGQYFGPGTRLTVT.

This clonotype was observed a single time. The chain employs TRBV5-1 and TRBJ1-4; no definite D call. Germline CDR1 and CDR2: SGHRS and YFSETQ. The CDR3 is 14 residues long. V was cut by 4 bases and J by 7 bases, with 14 bases left in between. The CDR3 coding sequence is TGCGCCAGCAGCACCGGTAACTCTGGTGAAAAACTGTTTTTT. It encodes CASSTGNSGEKLFF. Full variable domain (outside the CDR3, taken from reference TRBV5-1 and TRBJ1-4): KAGVTQTPRYLIKTRGQQVTLSCSPISGHRSVSWYQQTPGQGLQFLFEYFSETQRNKGNFPGRFSGRQFSNSRSEMNVSTLELGDSALYLCASSTGNSGEKLFFGSGTQLSVL.

The gene calls are TRBV27 and TRBJ2-1; 12 bases are a match to TRBD2. This CDR3 spans 17 amino acids. In germline, CDR1 is MNHEY, CDR2 SMNVEV (reference sequence). The V and J ends lost 3 bases and 8 bases, in that order; junction bases with no gene match: 11. DNA of the CDR3: TGTGCCAGCAGTTTTTCGACTAGCGGGGGTTCCCTCGATGAGCAGTTCTTC. It is translated as CASSFSTSGGSLDEQFF.

To note about this clonotype: This may be a read error, as it is one base from a much larger clone. This chain links TRBV6-2 or TRBV6-3 with TRBJ2-5, with D possibly matching TRBD1 (5 bases). The J call is uncertain, as TRBJ2-7 better fits the DNA end. Germline V CDR1 and CDR2: MNHEY, SVGEGT. The CDR3 sequence is 13 residues long. The chain's CDR3 is CANCTGRLGEQYF. CDR3 nucleotides: TGTGCCAACTGTACAGGACGTCTAGGCGAGCAGTACTTC.

This clonotype was observed a handful of times. The chain uses TRBV6-5 and TRBJ2-3; 16 bases match TRBD2. The V gene end was trimmed by 4 bases and the J gene end by 2 bases; junction bases not matched to a gene: 9. In germline, CDR1 is MNHEY, CDR2 SVGAGI. CDR3 length equals 19 residues. The CDR3 nucleotides are TGTGCCAGCAGTTCCTCCGGGACTAGCGGGGGGGCTAACACAGATACGCAGTATTTT. Translated, it gives CASSSSGTSGGANTDTQYF.

The CDR3 sequence is CASSPTGGAWANTGELFF. The CDR3 region has the DNA TGTGCCAGCAGTCCCACAGGGGGCGCTTGGGCTAACACCGGGGAGCTGTTTTTT. The chain combines TRBV6-1 with TRBJ2-2; 9 bases fit TRBD1. The trim removed 5 bases at V and 2 bases at J, leaving 12 bases unmatched. The CDR3 is made up of 18 amino acids. Germline-derived CDR1 and CDR2 are MNHNS and SASEGT.

The chain couples TRBV6-2 or TRBV6-3 to TRBJ2-3, with 8 bases fitting TRBD2. CDR3 size: 14 residues. V lost 8 bases to trimming and J lost 2 bases; unmatched junction nucleotides: 6. Germline V gene lookup returns CDR1 MNHEY and CDR2 SVGEGT. The chain's CDR3 is CASGAGDLTDTQYF. CDR3 in DNA: TGTGCCAGCGGAGCGGGGGACCTCACAGATACGCAGTATTTT.

The V and J genes are TRBV4-1 and TRBJ1-4; 7 bases line up with TRBD1. V gave up 3 bases and J gave up 0 bases; unmatched junction bases: 4. CDR3 length equals 16 residues. The germline CDR1 and CDR2 sequences are MGHRA and YSYEKL. CDR3 amino acids: CASSQPGQATNEKLFF. DNA for the CDR3: TGCGCCAGCAGCCAGCCCGGACAGGCAACTAATGAAAAACTGTTTTTT.

This clonotype was seen more than once but under ten times. The rearrangement joins TRBV6-5 to TRBJ2-5; 8 bases align to TRBD2. Looked up from germline, CDR1 is MNHEY and CDR2 is SVGAGI. CDR3 length: 16 residues. V lost 6 bases to trimming and J lost 5 bases; unmatched junction nucleotides: 14. In DNA form, the CDR3 reads TGTGCCAGCAGCCCAGGAGCTTCGGGGGGGTGGGAGACCCAGTACTTC. It translates to CASSPGASGGWETQYF.

The rearrangement links TRBV7-7 to TRBJ2-5, with 13 bases fitting TRBD2. Germline loops: CDR1 SSHAT, CDR2 FNYEAQ (reference sequence). The CDR3 runs 18 residues. V gave up 5 bases and J gave up 4 bases; unmatched junction bases: 13. The CDR3 DNA follows: TGTGCCAGCAGCCGAGATGGGACCGGGACTAGCGGGGCAGAGACCCAGTACTTC. It specifies CASSRDGTGTSGAETQYF.

The V call is TRBV6-5, the J call TRBJ2-1; 7 nucleotides line up with TRBD2. V trimming: 5 bases; J trimming: 10 bases; junction bases outside the gene matches: 14. The CDR3 runs 15 residues. Germline CDR1 MNHEY, CDR2 SVGAGI. Here the CDR3 DNA reads TGTGCCAGCAGTCGGCAGCGGGGCAAGGGGTCGGAGCAGTTCTTC. Its translation is CASSRQRGKGSEQFF.

This clonotype occurred a few times. The gene calls are TRBV20-1 and TRBJ1-5; D is unclear. Per the germline V gene, CDR1 is DFQATT and CDR2 is SNEGSKA (reference sequence). The CDR3 has 14 amino acids. The V and J ends lost 2 bases and 0 bases respectively, with 8 bases between them. CDR3 region: CSARSGNSNQPQHF. For the CDR3, the DNA is TGCAGTGCTAGATCTGGCAATAGCAATCAGCCCCAGCATTTT.

The chain couples TRBV4-1 to TRBJ1-6; possibly TRBD1 for D (5 bases). From germline, CDR1 is MGHRA and CDR2 YSYEKL. The CDR3 is made up of 16 amino acids. Trimming took off 0 bases at V and 5 bases at J, with 11 bases between the two ends. The DNA of the CDR3 is TGCGCCAGCAGCCAAGAAAGGGGAAGAAATAATTCACCCCTCCACTTT. This encodes CASSQERGRNNSPLHF.

The chain couples TRBV6-2 or TRBV6-3 to TRBJ2-1; D perhaps matches TRBD1 (6 bases). From germline, CDR1 is MNHEY and CDR2 SVGEGT. The CDR3 is 13 amino acids. V was pared by 5 bases and J by 10 bases, with 15 bases between. DNA of the CDR3: TGTGCCAGCAGTGCCACCACAGGGTGGGAGCAGTTCTTC. It is translated as CASSATTGWEQFF.

This sequence joins TRBV5-1 and TRBJ2-5; a possible D gene is TRBD1 (6 bases). CDR3 size: 13 residues. The ends were cut back, 2 bases at V and 5 bases at J, with 10 bases in the middle. The germline gives CDR1 SGHRS, CDR2 YFSETQ. The CDR3 sequence is CASSLNRVETQYF. In DNA form, the CDR3 reads TGCGCCAGCAGCTTAAACAGGGTGGAGACCCAGTACTTC.

This clonotype showed up just a few times. The rearrangement uses TRBV2 and TRBJ2-7; D may correspond to TRBD1 or TRBD2 (5 bases each). This CDR3 comprises 13 residues. Germline assignment: CDR1 SNHLY and CDR2 FYNNEI. V was shortened by 6 bases and J by 1 base, with 10 bases between the two germline ends. The CDR3 bases are TGTGCCAGCAGGAGGGACCTTTCCTACGAGCAGTACTTC. Protein: CASRRDLSYEQYF.

J is TRBJ2-7 and V is TRBV29-1, with 7 bases identical to TRBD1. The J call may not be correct, given that the DNA end is closer to TRBJ2-5. The CDR3 contains 13 residues. The germline gives CDR1 SQVTM, CDR2 ANQGSEA. The CDR3 sequence: CSVKKQGSETQYF. In nucleotides, the CDR3 is TGCAGCGTGAAAAAACAGGGGTCGGAGACCCAGTACTTC.

This chain joins TRBV2 and TRBJ1-5; no clear D. The CDR3 runs to 16 residues. Germline CDR1 SNHLY, CDR2 FYNNEI. V was clipped by 3 bases and J by 0 bases, with 12 bases between them. CDR3 amino acids: CASSERAWGSNQPQHF. The DNA of the CDR3 is TGTGCCAGCAGTGAGAGAGCCTGGGGTAGCAATCAGCCCCAGCATTTT.

The J gene is TRBJ2-3, the V gene TRBV20-1, with 7 nucleotides matching TRBD2. Germline V lookup: CDR1 DFQATT, CDR2 SNEGSKA (reference sequence). The CDR3 runs 15 residues. The junction had 5 bases not matched to a gene; V was cut back by 2 bases and J by 0 bases. CDR3 loop: CSARHSGGSTDTQYF. The CDR3 nucleotides read TGCAGTGCTAGACATTCCGGGGGGAGCACAGATACGCAGTATTTT.

This clonotype was seen a few times. CDR3: CASRGFGQGENSPLHF. For the CDR3, the DNA is TGTGCCAGCAGGGGCTTCGGACAGGGAGAAAATTCACCCCTCCACTTT. The chain links TRBV27 to TRBJ1-6; TRBD1 aligns across 8 bases. The ends lost 6 bases at V and 7 bases at J; junction bases unmatched: 11. Germline CDR1 reads MNHEY; CDR2 reads SMNVEV (reference sequence). The CDR3 spans 16 residues.

The chain couples TRBV7-2 to TRBJ1-2, with a tentative D call TRBD1 (5 bases). Germline V gene sequence: CDR1 SGHTA, CDR2 FQGNSA. Trimming removed 3 bases from V and 7 bases from J, with 12 bases in between. The CDR3 is 13 residues long. CDR3 coding DNA: TGTGCCAGCAGCTTCCAGGGTCTCGGTGGCTACACCTTC. Residues: CASSFQGLGGYTF.

J is TRBJ2-1 and V is TRBV4-1; D is undetermined. CDR1 MGHRA and CDR2 YSYEKL come from the germline V gene. Between the trimmed V and J ends, which lost 4 bases and 0 bases, there was a span of 16 bases. The CDR3 runs to 17 residues. Here the CDR3 DNA reads TGCGCCAGCAGCCCTGGGCCGCAGACCGGCTCCTACAATGAGCAGTTCTTC. Translating it yields CASSPGPQTGSYNEQFF.

Many counts were recorded for this clonotype. The chain couples TRBV4-1 to TRBJ2-7; D is uncertain. Germline CDR1 reads MGHRA; CDR2 reads YSYEKL. This CDR3 spans 15 amino acids. V lost 3 bases and J lost 5, with 17 bases in between. For the CDR3, the DNA is TGCGCCAGCAGCCAGATCGGTCGGGTGGGCCACGAGCAGTACTTC. It codes for CASSQIGRVGHEQYF.

This clonotype has only a few counts. The J gene is TRBJ2-3, the V gene TRBV7-2; 13 bases align to TRBD2. The CDR3 is made up of 15 amino acids. Losses at the gene ends were 5 bases for V and 6 bases for J; bases not matched to a gene: 5. CDR1 is SGHTA, CDR2 FQGNSA, per germline. CDR3 protein: CASSTLAGGEDTQYF. The CDR3, as DNA: TGTGCCAGCAGCACACTAGCGGGGGGGGAGGATACGCAGTATTTT. Variable domain in full (rest from reference TRBV7-2 and TRBJ2-3): GAGVSQSPSNKVTEKGKDVELRCDPISGHTALYWYRQSLGQGLEFLIYFQGNSAPDKSGLPSDRFSAERTGGSVSTLTIQRTQQEDSAVYLCASSTLAGGEDTQYFGPGTRLTVL.